Included here is one TCR beta chain sequence, with context. Its specificity is unknown. TCRdb itself ran the 5' RACE reads through MiXCR, one entry per CDR3 protein. The sample has more than 200,000 distinct CDR3 sequences, 15% to 20% seen once. This CDR3 has 13 residues. Germline CDR1 SGHTA, CDR2 FQGNSA. The ends were cut back, 2 bases at V and 5 bases at J, with 7 bases in the middle. The record originates from a study of T-cell memory formation after mild COVID-19. Findings and limits, study-wide: Pre-infection memory harbored some responding clones, suggesting cross-reactive memory joined.

The rearrangement joins TRBV7-2 to TRBJ1-5; D remains unclear. Sequencing was carried out using PBMCs or a T cell subset sorted from them (not recorded which). The source of this sequence is a man aged 18-30 years who had mild COVID-19 (a few samples of this study predate the infection). Cell type and time point are not known. CDR3 amino acids: CASSLPGDQPQHF. DNA of the CDR3: TGTGCCAGCAGCTTACCTGGGGATCAGCCCCAGCATTTT.